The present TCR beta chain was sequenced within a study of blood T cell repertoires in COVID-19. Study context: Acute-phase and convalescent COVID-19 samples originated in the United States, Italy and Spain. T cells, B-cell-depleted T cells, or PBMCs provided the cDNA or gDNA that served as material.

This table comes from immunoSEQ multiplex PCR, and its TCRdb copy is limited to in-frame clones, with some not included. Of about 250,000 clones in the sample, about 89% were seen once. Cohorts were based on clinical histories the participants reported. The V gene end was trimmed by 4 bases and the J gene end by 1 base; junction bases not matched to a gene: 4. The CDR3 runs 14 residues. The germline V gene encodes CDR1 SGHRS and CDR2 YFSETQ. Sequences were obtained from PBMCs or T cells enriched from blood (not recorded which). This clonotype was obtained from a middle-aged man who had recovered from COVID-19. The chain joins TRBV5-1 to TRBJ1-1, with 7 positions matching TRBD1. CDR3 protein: CASSTGQENTEAFF. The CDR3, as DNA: TGCGCCAGCAGCACCGGACAGGAGAACACTGAAGCTTTCTTT. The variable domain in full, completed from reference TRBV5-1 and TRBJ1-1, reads KAGVTQTPRYLIKTRGQQVTLSCSPISGHRSVSWYQQTPGQGLQFLFEYFSETQRNKGNFPGRFSGRQFSNSRSEMNVSTLELGDSALYLCASSTGQENTEAFFGQGTRLTVV.